The clone carrying this T cell receptor (beta chain) was seen just once. What it binds is unknown. Naive CD8 cells lacked CD45RO and underwent positive selection for CCR7, leaving out terminally differentiated effector memory CD45RA+ cells. Donors, healthy HIV-negative adults, lacked recent acute infections or vaccinations. Trimming cost V 4 bases and J 3 bases, with 18 bases left between them. This CDR3 has 16 amino acids. The germline V gene encodes CDR1 SGHRS and CDR2 YFSETQ. This record belongs to a study of shared clonotypes between healthy human individuals. Whole-study findings and limits: Larger estimated richness was generally recorded for naive subsets relative to memory subsets. When naive CD4 clonotypes were compared across a few donors, approximately 5% were shared.

In the authors' methods: Filtering of immunoSEQ junctional sequences could not match full-length read filtering. Measured with immunoSEQ multiplex PCR; TCRdb has only the in-frame clones, and not every one. For V, J and clone size, that table is used; D and trimming come from the DNA. The profile shows roughly 600,000 clones, 98% of them singletons. The V and J genes are TRBV5-1 and TRBJ2-3; D possibly matches TRBD1 or TRBD2 (5 bases each). The sequence derives from a man in his thirties or forties in good health. What was sequenced was naive CD8+ T cells sorted from blood. This CDR3 is CASSPSGGMRTDTQYF. The CDR3, as DNA: TGCGCCAGCAGCCCGTCTGGGGGAATGCGTACAGATACGCAGTATTTT. The whole variable domain, remainder taken from reference TRBV5-1 and TRBJ2-3, is KAGVTQTPRYLIKTRGQQVTLSCSPISGHRSVSWYQQTPGQGLQFLFEYFSETQRNKGNFPGRFSGRQFSNSRSEMNVSTLELGDSALYLCASSPSGGMRTDTQYFGPGTRLTVL.